This T cell receptor (beta chain) was sequenced in a study of blood T cell repertoires in COVID-19. Produced via immunoSEQ multiplex PCR; TCRdb's table is partial and in-frame only. The sample records around 200,000 clones, 75% to 90% being singletons. Cohorts were determined from participant-reported clinical history. This CDR3 spans 18 amino acids. V shed 4 bases and J 4 bases; nucleotides not matched to a gene: 14. CDR1 SGDLS and CDR2 YYNGEE come from the germline V gene. This chain uses TRBV9 with TRBJ2-2; TRBD2 matches 9 bases. Source material: PBMCs or T cells enriched from blood (not recorded which). This TCR was sampled from a woman in her thirties or forties with acute COVID-19. DNA for the CDR3: TGTGCCAGCAGCCAAGAAAAGCGGGAGGACCACATCACCGGGGAGCTGTTTTTT. This gives the protein CASSQEKREDHITGELFF.